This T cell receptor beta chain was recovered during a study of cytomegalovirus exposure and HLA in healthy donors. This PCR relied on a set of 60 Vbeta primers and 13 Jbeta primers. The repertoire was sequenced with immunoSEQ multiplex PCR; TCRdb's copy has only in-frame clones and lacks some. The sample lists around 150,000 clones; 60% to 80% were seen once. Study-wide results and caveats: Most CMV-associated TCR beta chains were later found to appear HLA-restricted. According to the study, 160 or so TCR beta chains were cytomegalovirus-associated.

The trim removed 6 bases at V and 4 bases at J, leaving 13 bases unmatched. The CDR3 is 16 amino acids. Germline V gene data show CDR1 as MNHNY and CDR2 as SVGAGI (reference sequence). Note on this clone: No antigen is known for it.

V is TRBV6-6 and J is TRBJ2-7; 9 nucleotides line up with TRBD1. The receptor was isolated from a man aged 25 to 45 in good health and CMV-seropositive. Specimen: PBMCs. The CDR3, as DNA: TGTGCCAGCAGCCAGACCGGGACAGGGCTCGAGTACGAGCAGTACTTC. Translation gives CASSQTGTGLEYEQYF.